The present T cell receptor beta chain was sequenced within a study of blood T cell repertoires in COVID-19 (dated by TCRdb to 2018 to 2020). Background for the entire study: Collaborator samples came from the United States, Italy and Spain and covered acute and convalescent phases of COVID-19. A de-identified subject ID, COVID-19 status, age in years and sex were almost always included in the sample metadata. The prospective study material was composed of cDNA or gDNA derived from T cells, B-cell-depleted T cells, or PBMCs. Where available, HLA class I and class II types were obtained from metadata supplied by the sample provider rather than from assay-based typing. The dataset comprised deeply sampled blood TCRbeta repertoires from subjects exposed to, actively infected with, or recovered from COVID-19. The repertoires were released in a freely available public database meant as a resource for research on the immune response to SARS-CoV-2. The samples were drawn from two sources: the first 160 participants of the ongoing ImmuneRACE study, and about 1,300 subjects contributed by 6 global collaborators. Overall study results and their limits: The amount of clinical and demographic metadata varied by source and participant and was provided uncurated.

Collaborating institutions collected whole blood in K2EDTA tubes following their own protocols. For TCRbeta analysis, collaborator samples were shipped as frozen whole blood, as isolated PBMCs, or as DNA extracted from either sample type. TCRbeta CDR3 regions were amplified from genomic DNA using the immunoSEQ Assay, a bias-controlled multiplex PCR. The original methods were these. The number of nucleated cells in each sample was estimated by amplification of reference gene primers within the assay. Sequence reads were collapsed and filtered to measure the absolute abundance of every unique TCRbeta CDR3 rearrangement. Productive Simpson clonality was computed per sample as the square root of Simpson's diversity index over productive rearrangements. Sourced from immuneACCESS, this table was stored by TCRdb with only in-frame sequences that have V and J called. A share of the clones is absent; for the studies checked, an unresolved V gene accounts for under half, and the remainder has no known explanation. That table supplies the V and J calls and clone size; D and trimming were determined from the DNA. The sample data list 35,000 to 45,000 clones, and roughly 84% of these were observed just once. The ten largest clonotypes hold 12% of the sample.

From the cysteine up to the phenylalanine, the CDR3 has a length of 15 residues. Only the CDR3 portion is preserved as DNA: 45 bases, with reading frame beginning at the first base. The germline V gene specifies SGHRS as CDR1 and YFSETQ as CDR2. V loses 2 bases, J loses 5 bases, and the germline ends lie 14 bases apart. Details on this clone: Its recognized antigen is unknown. Base qualities are missing; no much larger clone stands one base away.

This receptor was obtained from a man in his 60s with active COVID-19. The specimen was peripheral blood. The chain is made from TRBV5-1 and TRBJ2-1; the D region possibly corresponds to TRBD2 (6 bases align). This receptor has the CDR3 CASSLGAGSHNEQFF. The bases are TGCGCCAGCAGCTTAGGGGCGGGATCACACAATGAGCAGTTCTTC.